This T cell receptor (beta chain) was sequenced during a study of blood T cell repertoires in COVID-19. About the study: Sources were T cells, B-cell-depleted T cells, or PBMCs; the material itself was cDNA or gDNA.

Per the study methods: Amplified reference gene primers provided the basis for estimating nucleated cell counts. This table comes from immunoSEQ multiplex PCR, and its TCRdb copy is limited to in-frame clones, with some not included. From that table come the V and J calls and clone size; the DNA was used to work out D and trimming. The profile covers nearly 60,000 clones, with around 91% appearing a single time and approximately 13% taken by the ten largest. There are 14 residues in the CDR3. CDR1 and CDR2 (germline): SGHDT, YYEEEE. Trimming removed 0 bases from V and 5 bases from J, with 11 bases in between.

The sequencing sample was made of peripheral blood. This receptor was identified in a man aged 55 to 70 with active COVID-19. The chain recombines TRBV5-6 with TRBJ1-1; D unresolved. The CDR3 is CASSLGWSGTEAFF. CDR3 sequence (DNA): TGTGCCAGCAGCTTGGGTTGGTCCGGGACTGAAGCTTTCTTT. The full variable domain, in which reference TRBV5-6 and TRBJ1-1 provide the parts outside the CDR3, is DAGVTQSPTHLIKTRGQQVTLRCSPKSGHDTVSWYQQALGQGPQFIFQYYEEEERQRGNFPDRFSGHQFPNYSSELNVNALLLGDSALYLCASSLGWSGTEAFFGQGTRLTVV.